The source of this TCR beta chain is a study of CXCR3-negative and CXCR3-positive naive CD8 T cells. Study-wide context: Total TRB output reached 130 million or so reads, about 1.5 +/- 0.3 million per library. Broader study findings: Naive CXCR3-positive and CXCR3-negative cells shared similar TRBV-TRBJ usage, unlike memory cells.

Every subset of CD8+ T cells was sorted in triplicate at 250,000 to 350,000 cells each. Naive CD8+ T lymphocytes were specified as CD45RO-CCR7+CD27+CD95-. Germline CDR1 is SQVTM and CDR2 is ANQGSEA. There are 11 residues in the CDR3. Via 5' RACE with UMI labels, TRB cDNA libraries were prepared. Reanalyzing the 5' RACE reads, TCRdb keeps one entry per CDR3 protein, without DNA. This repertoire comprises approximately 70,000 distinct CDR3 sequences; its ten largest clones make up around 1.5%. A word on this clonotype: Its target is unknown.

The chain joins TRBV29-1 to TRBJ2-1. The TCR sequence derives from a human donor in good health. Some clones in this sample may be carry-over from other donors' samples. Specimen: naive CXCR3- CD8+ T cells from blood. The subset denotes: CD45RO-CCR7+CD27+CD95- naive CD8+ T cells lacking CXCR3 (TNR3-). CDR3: CSVDIHNEQFF.